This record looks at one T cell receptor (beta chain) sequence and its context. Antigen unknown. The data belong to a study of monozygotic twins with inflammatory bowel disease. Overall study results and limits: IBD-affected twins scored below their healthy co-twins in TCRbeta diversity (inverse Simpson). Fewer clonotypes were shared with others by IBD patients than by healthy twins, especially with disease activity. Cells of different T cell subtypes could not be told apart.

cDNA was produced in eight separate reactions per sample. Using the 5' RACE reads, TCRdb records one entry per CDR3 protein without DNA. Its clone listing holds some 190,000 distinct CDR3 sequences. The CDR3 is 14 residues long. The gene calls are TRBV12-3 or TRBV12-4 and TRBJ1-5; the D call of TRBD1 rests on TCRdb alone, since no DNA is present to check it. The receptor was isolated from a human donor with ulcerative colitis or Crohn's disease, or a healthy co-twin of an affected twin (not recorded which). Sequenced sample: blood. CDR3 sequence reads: CASSWTGQSQPQHF.